This entry is about one T cell receptor (beta chain). Profiling relied on immunoSEQ multiplex PCR, and the TCRdb table lists in-frame clones only, not all of them. The sample lists about 100,000 clones, approximately 91% seen once, with approximately 2% in the top ten. V shed 4 bases and J shed 2 bases, with 5 bases lying between them. There are 12 residues in the CDR3. From germline, CDR1 is SGDLS and CDR2 YYNGEE. This sample was included in a study of blood T cell repertoires in COVID-19. Study information: Sample material is recorded as cDNA or gDNA derived from T cells, B-cell-depleted T cells, or PBMCs.

The rearrangement joins TRBV9 to TRBJ2-3; unclear D gene. The sequencing sample was made of peripheral blood. This TCR was recovered from a man between 50 and 59 years old with active COVID-19. CDR3 loop: CASSPFTDTQYF. CDR3 in DNA: TGTGCCAGCAGCCCCTTCACAGATACGCAGTATTTT.